Below, 19 T cell receptor beta chains from the same sample are listed, as sequenced in a study of blood T cells in healthy people across ages. With a J-beta primer mix and a sample-barcoded 5' primer, a second PCR ran 7 to 11 cycles. MiXCR, applied by TCRdb to the 5' RACE reads, yields one record per CDR3 protein. This table has about 1.8 million distinct CDR3 sequences, about 49% appearing once. What was sequenced was blood. These receptors were taken from a woman between 40 and 50 years old in good health.

The gene calls are TRBV9 and TRBJ2-7, with D unresolved. The CDR3 sequence is 15 residues long. Trimming pared 2 bases from V and 0 bases from J, leaving 12 bases between. From germline, CDR1 is SGDLS and CDR2 YYNGEE. The CDR3 DNA reads as TGTGCCAGCAGCGTGGCGGCCAGTTACTCCTACGAGCAGTACTTC. Encoded protein: CASSVAASYSYEQYF.

This clonotype was seen just once. The chain has TRBV5-1 and TRBJ1-1; 9 bases are shared with TRBD1. Germline V lookup: CDR1 SGHRS, CDR2 YFSETQ. Germline trimming cut 1 base from V and 3 bases from J; bases unmatched to any gene: 4. The CDR3 loop spans 15 amino acids. CDR3 protein: CASSLTGGEDTEAFF. The CDR3 DNA is TGCGCCAGCAGCTTGACAGGGGGCGAGGACACTGAAGCTTTCTTT.

In this sample, this clonotype turned up a few times. J is TRBJ2-2 and V is TRBV7-2; D is undetermined. This CDR3 spans 13 amino acids. V lost 1 base, J lost 6 bases, and 6 bases lay in between. From germline, CDR1 is SGHTA and CDR2 FQGNSA. The CDR3 region has the DNA TGTGCCAGCAGCTTAGGGGTGGCCGGGGAGCTGTTTTTT. Translated: CASSLGVAGELFF.

Concerning this clonotype: Germline and junction disagree at one end, which may indicate a read error. The chain couples TRBV18 to TRBJ2-1; TRBD1 might be the D (6 bases). CDR3 size: 17 residues. Germline V lookup: CDR1 KGHSH, CDR2 LQKENI. The CDR3, as DNA: TGTCCCAGCTCACCACCGGCAGGGGCTAGCTCCTACAATGAGCAGTTCTTC. Translated, it gives CPSSPPAGASSYNEQFF.

This chain connects TRBV4-1 to TRBJ2-3; TRBD2 matches 11 bases. The CDR3 loop spans 17 amino acids. Trimming cost V 0 bases and J 7 bases; bases outside gene matches: 9. Germline CDR1 reads MGHRA; CDR2 reads YSYEKL. CDR3 sequence reads: CASSQEALAGGKNTQYF. CDR3 sequence (DNA): TGCGCCAGCAGCCAAGAAGCCCTAGCGGGGGGCAAAAATACGCAGTATTTT.

The CDR3 coding sequence is TGTGCCAGCACCACCCAGAACGGAGGTTCACCCCTCCACTTT. This encodes CASTTQNGGSPLHF. The J gene is TRBJ1-6, the V gene TRBV12-3 or TRBV12-4; D remains unclear. Trimming removed 7 bases from V and 9 bases from J, with 16 bases in between. The CDR3 length is 14 residues.

The V call is TRBV7-9, the J call TRBJ2-4, with D maybe TRBD2 (6 bases). Germline CDR1 and CDR2: SEHNR and FQNEAQ (reference sequence). CDR3 length: 15 residues. Trimming took off 2 bases at V and 13 bases at J, with 21 bases between the two ends. The CDR3 reads CASSLLGSGGDGQYF. As DNA, the CDR3 is TGTGCCAGCAGCTTACTCGGCTCTGGCGGGGACGGGCAGTACTTC.

DNA of the CDR3: TGTGCCAGCAGATATGACGCTCGCACAGATACGCAGTATTTT. It translates to CASRYDARTDTQYF. The V gene is TRBV27, the J gene TRBJ2-3; D unresolved. CDR3 length: 14 residues. Looked up from germline, CDR1 is MNHEY and CDR2 is SMNVEV (reference sequence). Deletions cut 6 bases from V and 1 base from J, with 11 bases between.

The J gene is TRBJ2-3, the V gene TRBV18, with D unresolved. Germline-derived CDR1 and CDR2 are KGHSH and LQKENI. Trimming cost V 6 bases and J 1 base, with 14 bases left between them. This CDR3 is 15 amino acids long. CDR3 residues: CASSTQSAGTDTQYF. The CDR3, as DNA: TGTGCCAGCTCCACACAGTCGGCCGGCACAGATACGCAGTATTTT. The complete variable domain, with remaining parts taken from reference TRBV18 and TRBJ2-3, reads NAGVMQNPRHLVRRRGQEARLRCSPMKGHSHVYWYRQLPEEGLKFMVYLQKENIIDESGMPKERFSAEFPKEGPSILRIQQVVRGDSAAYFCASSTQSAGTDTQYFGPGTRLTVL.

The chain has TRBV25-1 and TRBJ1-3, with TRBD1 identical over 8 bases. The CDR3 runs 15 residues. V trimming: 1 base; J trimming: 4 bases; junction bases outside the gene matches: 3. Germline CDR1 reads MGHDK; CDR2 reads SYGVNS. The CDR3: CASSEWTGRGNTIYF. In DNA form, the CDR3 reads TGTGCCAGCAGTGAATGGACAGGGCGCGGAAACACCATATATTTT.

This clonotype has a single count. J is TRBJ2-7 and V is TRBV7-8, with D hard to call. The CDR3 covers 14 residues. Germline assignment: CDR1 SGHVS and CDR2 FQNEAQ. Trimming took 5 bases from V and 4 from J, leaving 15 bases between them. CDR3 DNA: TGTGCCAGCAGCCCGACCGGACCTAAGTACGAGCAGTACTTC. Translated, it gives CASSPTGPKYEQYF.

This chain links TRBV7-2 with TRBJ2-7; a possible D gene is TRBD1 (5 bases). This CDR3 contains 14 residues. The germline V gene has CDR1 SGHTA and CDR2 FQGNSA. The V end was cut by 6 bases, the J end by 1 base, with 13 bases between. The CDR3: CASRQTGTSYEQYF. CDR3 coding DNA: TGTGCCAGCAGGCAAACAGGTACTTCCTACGAGCAGTACTTC. Full variable domain (outside the CDR3, taken from reference TRBV7-2 and TRBJ2-7): GAGVSQSPSNKVTEKGKDVELRCDPISGHTALYWYRQSLGQGLEFLIYFQGNSAPDKSGLPSDRFSAERTGGSVSTLTIQRTQQEDSAVYLCASRQTGTSYEQYFGPGTRLTVT.

Only one count was recorded for this clonotype. The chain uses TRBV9 and TRBJ2-1, with 9 bases that match TRBD1. Per germline, CDR1 SGDLS and CDR2 YYNGEE. This CDR3 contains 15 residues. V shed 3 bases, J shed 7 bases, and the junction held 8 bases outside the gene matches. This CDR3 reads CASSARQGVWNEQFF. The CDR3 DNA is TGTGCCAGCAGCGCCCGACAGGGGGTCTGGAATGAGCAGTTCTTC.

The chain couples TRBV27 to TRBJ1-5, with D maybe TRBD1 (6 bases). This CDR3 contains 16 residues. CDR1 MNHEY and CDR2 SMNVEV come from the germline V gene (reference sequence). V shed 4 bases and J shed 1 base, with 14 bases lying between them. Here the CDR3 DNA reads TGTGCCAGCAGTTATGTGGGGGCTTACAGCAATCAGCCCCAGCATTTT. Translating gives CASSYVGAYSNQPQHF.

This chain joins TRBV27 and TRBJ1-6; D call uncertain. Germline V lookup: CDR1 MNHEY, CDR2 SMNVEV (reference sequence). With 4 bases removed from V and 2 bases from J, the gap between germline ends came to 6 bases. The CDR3 length is 14 residues. The CDR3 loop is CASSSGTYNSPLHF. CDR3 DNA sequence: TGTGCCAGCAGTTCCGGGACCTATAATTCACCCCTCCACTTT.

The chain couples TRBV4-3 to TRBJ1-2, with 9 bases aligning to TRBD1. Per germline, CDR1 LGHNA and CDR2 YSLEER. The CDR3 totals 19 residues. V lost 1 base, J lost 8 bases, and 20 bases stayed unmatched. The CDR3 loop reads CASSQATGTGMGRVIGYTF. The CDR3 nucleotides are TGCGCCAGCAGCCAAGCGACCGGGACAGGGATGGGGAGGGTTATCGGCTACACCTTC.

J is TRBJ1-5 and V is TRBV7-9; D is possibly TRBD1 (5 bases). Looked up from germline, CDR1 is SEHNR and CDR2 is FQNEAQ (reference sequence). The CDR3 spans 14 residues. Trimming cost V 5 bases and J 4 bases, with 12 bases left between them. The DNA for the CDR3 is TGTGCCAGCAGCCGAGGGGCCCTTAATCAGCCCCAGCATTTT. Translation gives CASSRGALNQPQHF.

The chain uses TRBV4-2 and TRBJ2-1; D perhaps matches TRBD2 (5 bases). This CDR3 comprises 17 residues. Germline V CDR1 and CDR2: LGHNA, YNFKEQ. Trimming left V 0 bases short and J 4 bases short, with 16 bases between. CDR3 sequence (DNA): TGTGCCAGCAGCCAAGATCCCATGGCTAGCTTGTACAATGAGCAGTTCTTC. Protein sequence: CASSQDPMASLYNEQFF.

Only a few counts were recorded for this clonotype. The rearrangement links TRBV18 to TRBJ2-5; TRBD1 matches at 8 bases. With V trimmed by 4 bases and J by 5 bases, 6 bases remained unmatched. The CDR3 has 14 amino acids. CDR1 is KGHSH and CDR2 is LQKENI in the germline V gene. The CDR3 loop is CASSRQGAWETQYF. CDR3 DNA sequence: TGTGCCAGCTCACGGCAGGGGGCATGGGAGACCCAGTACTTC.